This T cell receptor (beta chain) was sequenced during a study of T cell repertoires in cytomegalovirus infection. Study details: CMV infection plus the matching HLA type was flagged by public TCR beta signatures.

The table lists this clonotype with many counts. What it binds is not known. Findings of the study overall: There were HLA-C-restricted CMV-specific TCR beta clonotypes dominating the ex vivo response. Adding up the frequency of public TCR beta families identified people who carried CMV plus the relevant HLA.

This CDR3 has 17 amino acids. CDR1 LNHNV and CDR2 YYDKDF come from the germline V gene (reference sequence). Unmatched junction bases numbered 8, after V lost 1 base and J lost 5 bases. TCRdb passed the reads through MiXCR, listing each CDR3 protein once. Among about 460,000 distinct CDR3 sequences, about 11% were seen once, and the ten largest hold about 9.4%. The chain employs TRBV15 and TRBJ2-2; 9 bases map to TRBD2. Sequencing was carried out using PBMCs. This receptor was identified in a human donor in good health (CMV status not recorded). Some clones in this sample may be carry-over from other donors' samples. This chain's CDR3 is CATSRGGGLARTGELFF. The DNA for the CDR3 is TGTGCCACCAGCAGAGGCGGTGGACTAGCGAGGACCGGGGAGCTGTTTTTT.